This T cell receptor (beta chain) was retrieved from a study of T-cell reconstitution after alpha-beta-depleted transplantation in children. Researchers prepared the TCRbeta library using unique molecular identifiers, the study reports. TCRdb ran MiXCR on the PCR reads and lists one entry per CDR3 protein. The top ten hold about 28% of the sample, which has approximately 1,000,000 distinct CDR3 sequences, roughly 31% seen once. Trimming left V 4 bases short and J 6 bases short, with 10 bases between. The CDR3 spans 12 residues. CDR1 is MGHRA, CDR2 YSYEKL, per germline. Specimen: PBMCs, mostly from graft donor cells, collected 360 days after TCRalphabeta/CD19-depleted stem cell transplant. The chain joins TRBV4-1 to TRBJ2-7; no firm D call. The clonotype was recovered from a boy in the first two years of life who had a stem cell transplant for SCID, so the T cells may come from the graft donor. The CDR3 here is CASSPQPGEQYF. The CDR3 region has the DNA TGCGCCAGCAGCCCCCAGCCGGGCGAGCAGTACTTC.